The present T cell receptor (beta chain) was sequenced within a study of glioma-infiltrating T cells. As for the study in general: Roughly 990,000 peripheral T cells were targeted at 4.5- to 10-fold coverage. The study, taken as a whole, reports: Patients with low tissue-blood divergence carried a signature set of shared blood CDR3 motifs. Tissue-blood divergence was below expectation in non-neoplastic patients, above in gliomas. Only very few CDR3 sequences appeared in both tissue and blood.

Amplification of TCR alpha and beta CDR3 regions from RNA used iRepertoire nested multiplex PCR. Using its own MiXCR run on the multiplex PCR reads, TCRdb lists one record per CDR3 protein. Among 300,000 to 450,000 distinct CDR3 sequences listed, 41% were seen once. The germline CDR1 and CDR2 sequences are MDHEN and SYDVKM. This CDR3 is built from 12 residues. The germline V and J ends were trimmed by 2 bases and 8 bases, with 9 bases remaining between them. This clonotype was seen only a few times. Antigen: not known. This TCR was recovered from a human donor with low-grade glioma or glioblastoma, undergoing nonglioma brain surgery, or in good health (not recorded which). The sequencing sample was made of glioma tissue, nonneoplastic brain tissue, or PBMCs (not recorded which). V gene TRBV28 combines with J gene TRBJ1-1; D is ambiguous. The CDR3 DNA is TGTGCCAGCAGTTTAACCACCCGGGAAGCTTTCTTT. Its translation is CASSLTTREAFF.